Given below is one T cell receptor beta chain in context. The target antigen is unknown. Profiling relied on immunoSEQ multiplex PCR, and the TCRdb table lists in-frame clones only, not all of them. The profile shows some 150,000 clones, 80% to 95% of them singletons. The V gene lost 0 bases and the J gene lost 4 bases, with 2 bases spanning the gap. CDR3 length equals 11 residues. Germline CDR1 and CDR2: SGHDT and YYEEEE. The data derive from a study of T cell responses to AZD1222 COVID-19 vaccine. Study-level findings and limits: At 160-218 and 743-854, vaccine-associated CD4 TCRs were dominant, and they spanned spike.

This chain joins TRBV5-6 and TRBJ2-7, with D hard to call. This sequence originates from an adult in good health. The sequencing used peripheral blood, collected on day 0 of MenACWY control vaccination. For the CDR3, the DNA is TGTGCCAGCAGCTTGGGATACGAGCAGTACTTC. Amino acids: CASSLGYEQYF.